The next 17 T cell receptor beta chains were all read from a single sample in a study of blood T cell repertoires in COVID-19. Measured with immunoSEQ multiplex PCR; TCRdb has only the in-frame clones, and not every one. The sample has about 89,000 clones, 75% to 85% seen once. Sample: peripheral blood. The receptors stem from a woman older than 75 with acute or convalescent COVID-19.

The chain recombines TRBV29-1 with TRBJ1-2, with TRBD1 matching 8 bases. V shed 3 bases and J 4 bases; nucleotides not matched to a gene: 4. The CDR3 has 13 amino acids. CDR1 is SQVTM, CDR2 ANQGSEA, per germline. The CDR3 DNA reads as TGCAGCGTTGAGACAGGGGTTACCTATGGCTACACCTTC. Its protein is CSVETGVTYGYTF.

The V gene is TRBV5-1, the J gene TRBJ1-1, with TRBD1 identical over 7 bases. This CDR3 contains 13 residues. Germline V gene sequence: CDR1 SGHRS, CDR2 YFSETQ. After removal of 7 bases from V and 1 base from J, the junction contained 4 bases not matched to a gene. The CDR3 bases are TGCGCCAGCCGTGGACAGGAGAACACTGAAGCTTTCTTT. It codes for CASRGQENTEAFF.

In this sample, this clone turned up once. The chain joins TRBV2 to TRBJ2-5, with D perhaps matching TRBD1 (5 bases). Trimming left V 4 bases short and J 1 base short, with 13 bases between. Germline V CDR1 and CDR2: SNHLY, FYNNEI. The CDR3 has 15 residues. The DNA for the CDR3 is TGTGCCAGCAGTGCAGGGTTCGGTCGCCAAGAGACCCAGTACTTC. It codes for CASSAGFGRQETQYF.

The chain carries TRBV27 and TRBJ2-2; no reliable D call. V gave up 7 bases and J gave up 5 bases, with 20 bases separating them. Germline V lookup: CDR1 MNHEY, CDR2 SMNVEV (reference sequence). The CDR3 is 16 amino acids. CDR3 protein: CASNPRIEARTGELFF. CDR3 coding DNA: TGTGCCAGCAACCCGAGAATTGAGGCGAGGACCGGGGAGCTGTTTTTT.

The chain uses TRBV18 and TRBJ1-5; D gene unclear. The CDR3 loop spans 14 amino acids. Germline V gene lookup returns CDR1 KGHSH and CDR2 LQKENI. V lost 4 bases and J 5 bases, leaving 12 bases between the germline ends. The CDR3 DNA reads as TGTGCCAGCTCACTCATGGTACGGGATCAGCCCCAGCATTTT. The encoded protein is CASSLMVRDQPQHF. The variable domain in full, with the rest retrieved from reference TRBV18 and TRBJ1-5, is NAGVMQNPRHLVRRRGQEARLRCSPMKGHSHVYWYRQLPEEGLKFMVYLQKENIIDESGMPKERFSAEFPKEGPSILRIQQVVRGDSAAYFCASSLMVRDQPQHFGDGTRLSIL.

The V and J genes are TRBV27 and TRBJ1-2; 9 bases line up with TRBD1. The length of the CDR3 is 14 residues. V lost 5 bases and J lost 2; bases outside the gene matches: 3. Looked up from germline, CDR1 is MNHEY and CDR2 is SMNVEV (reference sequence). The CDR3 DNA sequence: TGTGCCAGCAGTGGCGGGACAGGGAACTATGGCTACACCTTC. Translation gives CASSGGTGNYGYTF.

The genes are TRBV21-1 and TRBJ2-4; TRBD1, the table's D call, was not compared with the DNA. TRBV21-1 is a pseudogene locus. The CDR3 spans 19 residues. The CDR3 DNA reads as TGTGCCAGCAGCAAAGTGCAATTTAGAGGTCGACAGGGTGTTTGCATTCAGTACTTC. This encodes CASSKVQFRGRQGVCIQYF.

This clone is classed as medium-sized. V and J are TRBV15 and TRBJ2-3, with TRBD1 matching 8 bases. V shed 3 bases, J shed 2 bases, and the junction held 4 bases outside the gene matches. Germline V gene sequence: CDR1 LNHNV, CDR2 YYDKDF (reference sequence). The CDR3 spans 15 residues. CDR3 sequence reads: CATSRDRAYTDTQYF. The CDR3 region has the DNA TGTGCCACCAGCAGGGACAGGGCATACACAGATACGCAGTATTTT.

The V call is TRBV18, the J call TRBJ1-2; D not resolved. The germline V gene has CDR1 KGHSH and CDR2 LQKENI. The CDR3 has 16 amino acids. V gave up 3 bases and J gave up 2 bases, with 16 bases separating them. CDR3 sequence reads: CASSPSRGALNYGYTF. DNA of the CDR3: TGTGCCAGCTCACCTTCCCGGGGAGCCCTAAACTATGGCTACACCTTC.

The chain couples TRBV12-2 to TRBJ2-7; TRBD1, the D gene given by the table, was not confirmed from the DNA. TRBV12-2 is a documented pseudogene. This CDR3 comprises 14 residues. The CDR3 bases are TGTGCAAGTCGCTTAGTCAGGCTTCTCTACGAGCAGTACTTC. As protein: CASRLVRLLYEQYF.

The chain has TRBV5-1 and TRBJ2-1; possibly TRBD1 for D (6 bases). The CDR3 contains 16 residues. Germline V gene sequence: CDR1 SGHRS, CDR2 YFSETQ. V shed 0 bases and J shed 0 bases, with 10 bases lying between them. CDR3 region: CASSLDVGGSYNEQFF. CDR3 DNA: TGCGCCAGCAGCTTGGATGTAGGGGGCTCCTACAATGAGCAGTTCTTC.

The genes are TRBV4-1 and TRBJ1-1; D uncertain. The CDR3 extends over 15 amino acids. Germline V gene data show CDR1 as MGHRA and CDR2 as YSYEKL. Trimming pared 0 bases from V and 1 base from J, leaving 9 bases between. The CDR3 region has the DNA TGCGCCAGCAGCCAAGATAAGCCAGGGAACACTGAAGCTTTCTTT. Translating gives CASSQDKPGNTEAFF.

This sequence joins TRBV29-1 and TRBJ1-4, with 7 bases fitting TRBD1. The J segment lost 2 bases and the V segment lost 4 bases, leaving 1 base of the junction unmatched. Germline V CDR1 and CDR2: SQVTM, ANQGSEA. There are 13 residues in the CDR3. In nucleotides, the CDR3 is TGCAGCGTTGTGGGACAGACTAATGAAAAACTGTTTTTT. This translates into CSVVGQTNEKLFF.

This clone was seen a handful of times. This chain joins TRBV18 and TRBJ2-5, with 7 bases aligning to TRBD1. Germline-derived CDR1 and CDR2 are KGHSH and LQKENI. V was pared by 4 bases and J by 0 bases, with 5 bases of the junction left unmatched. The CDR3 consists of 15 residues. The CDR3 nucleotides read TGTGCCAGCTCACTTTCGGGACAGTACCAAGAGACCCAGTACTTC. Its translation is CASSLSGQYQETQYF.

This chain links TRBV7-2 with TRBJ1-1; the D gene is possibly TRBD1 (6 bases). There are 14 residues in the CDR3. V shed 5 bases and J shed 4 bases, with 14 bases lying between them. Germline CDR1 SGHTA, CDR2 FQGNSA. The CDR3 coding sequence is TGTGCCAGCAGCGTGACAGGAATCGGCACTGAAGCTTTCTTT. It is translated as CASSVTGIGTEAFF.

V is TRBV7-9 and J is TRBJ2-3; D is perhaps TRBD1 (5 bases). The CDR3 length is 15 residues. Germline V CDR1 and CDR2: SEHNR, FQNEAQ (reference sequence). Trimming took 3 bases from V and 2 from J, leaving 12 bases between them. CDR3 sequence (DNA): TGTGCCAGCAGCTTTGGCAGGGTTCCCACAGATACGCAGTATTTT. Amino acid sequence: CASSFGRVPTDTQYF.

This clone was seen a single time. The chain couples TRBV18 to TRBJ1-2, with a tentative D call TRBD1 (6 bases). V was pared by 3 bases and J by 7 bases, with 18 bases between. The CDR3 length is 15 residues. The germline gives CDR1 KGHSH, CDR2 LQKENI. The CDR3 here is CASSPRDTRGGGYTF. DNA for the CDR3: TGTGCCAGCTCACCGCGGGACACTCGGGGGGGTGGCTACACCTTC.